This T cell receptor (beta chain) came from a study of blood T cell repertoires in COVID-19. The CDR3 extends over 16 amino acids. CDR1 SGHNT and CDR2 YENEEA come from the germline V gene. Between the trimmed V and J ends, which lost 6 bases and 0 bases, there was a span of 16 bases. Clones were sequenced by immunoSEQ multiplex PCR, and TCRdb holds only the in-frame ones, with some missing. The sample records 140,000 to 150,000 clones, 85% being singletons. Only a few counts were recorded for this clone. The identical CDR3 is also encoded by other nucleotide sequences in the sample. The gene calls are TRBV11-3 and TRBJ2-3, with a possible D match to TRBD2 (6 bases). The receptor was isolated from a woman in her forties who had recovered from COVID-19. Sequenced sample: PBMCs or T cells enriched from blood (not recorded which). DNA for the CDR3: TGTGCCAGCAGTCCAGGGCGGAGGGAGAGCACAGATACGCAGTATTTT. Amino acid sequence: CASSPGRRESTDTQYF. Drawing the rest from reference TRBV11-3 and TRBJ2-3, the complete variable domain is EAGVVQSPRYKIIEKKQPVAFWCNPISGHNTLYWYLQNLGQGPELLIRYENEEAVDDSQLPKDRFSAERLKGVDSTLKIQPAELGDSAVYLCASSPGRRESTDTQYFGPGTRLTVL.